Each of the 15 T cell receptor beta chains below was sequenced from the same sample in a study of blood T cell repertoires in COVID-19. TCRdb keeps only in-frame clones here, not all; method: immunoSEQ multiplex PCR. The table includes more than 250,000 clones, roughly 85% detected once. Sequencing was carried out using peripheral blood. All receptors come from a man aged 50-60 years with active or convalescent COVID-19.

The rearrangement joins TRBV4-1 to TRBJ1-1, with unresolved D. The CDR3 contains 14 residues. CDR1 and CDR2 from the germline V gene are MGHRA and YSYEKL. V gave up 0 bases and J gave up 10 bases, with 15 bases separating them. Here the CDR3 reads CASSQERSAVAAFF. CDR3 nucleotide sequence: TGCGCCAGCAGCCAAGAAAGAAGCGCTGTAGCAGCTTTCTTT.

The chain joins TRBV11-2 to TRBJ2-5, with D tentatively TRBD1 (6 bases). The germline gives CDR1 SGHAT, CDR2 FQNNGV. The V and J ends lost 2 bases and 1 base respectively, with 14 bases between them. CDR3 length equals 16 residues. In DNA, the CDR3 is TGTGCCAGCAGCTTAATTGGGGGCGGAATCCAAGAGACCCAGTACTTC. This translates into CASSLIGGGIQETQYF. The full variable domain, completed using reference TRBV11-2 and TRBJ2-5, is EAGVAQSPRYKIIEKRQSVAFWCNPISGHATLYWYQQILGQGPKLLIQFQNNGVVDDSQLPKDRFSAERLKGVDSTLKIQPAKLEDSAVYLCASSLIGGGIQETQYFGPGTRLLVL.

The chain recombines TRBV6-5 with TRBJ2-2; no reliable D call. The germline V gene has CDR1 MNHEY and CDR2 SVGAGI. The CDR3 consists of 14 residues. Deletions cut 6 bases from V and 2 bases from J, with 10 bases between. In nucleotides, the CDR3 is TGTGCCAGCAGACCGCGGCAAAACACCGGGGAGCTGTTTTTT. Translated, it gives CASRPRQNTGELFF.

CDR3 in amino acids: CASRDTLAGKDNEQFF. CDR3 in DNA: TGTGCCAGCAGAGACACCCTAGCGGGAAAGGACAATGAGCAGTTCTTC. V is TRBV6-6 and J is TRBJ2-1, with 9 nucleotides matching TRBD2. The CDR3 runs 16 residues. The germline CDR1 and CDR2 sequences are MNHNY and SVGAGI (reference sequence). The J segment lost 5 bases and the V segment lost 6 bases, leaving 11 bases of the junction unmatched.

The chain couples TRBV21-1 to TRBJ1-4. TRBV21-1 is a pseudogene locus. The CDR3 is 17 amino acids. CDR3 DNA sequence: TGTGCCAGCAGCATCTTCCCCGGGGGGCGGTCTAATGAAAAACTGTTTTTT. It translates to CASSIFPGGRSNEKLFF.

This clone was seen a single time. This rearrangement joins TRBV4-1 to TRBJ2-3, with TRBD2 matching 7 bases. CDR1 and CDR2 (germline): MGHRA, YSYEKL. This CDR3 is built from 16 residues. V was pared by 1 base and J by 2 bases, with 6 bases of the junction left unmatched. The CDR3 loop reads CASSQAAGAHTDTQYF. The CDR3 DNA is TGCGCCAGCAGCCAAGCGGCGGGAGCCCACACAGATACGCAGTATTTT.

The V call is TRBV3-1 (or the pseudogene TRBV3-2), the J call TRBJ1-3; 7 bases match TRBD1. Trimming removed 0 bases from V and 0 bases from J; junction bases left unmatched: 11. This CDR3 region has 19 residues. Germline V gene data show CDR1 as LGHDT and CDR2 as YNNKEL (reference sequence). CDR3 in amino acids: CASSQEGGRAQGSGNTIYF. The CDR3 DNA sequence: TGTGCCAGCAGCCAAGAAGGGGGCAGGGCCCAAGGCTCTGGAAACACCATATATTTT.

This clone was found a few times. V and J are TRBV29-1 and TRBJ1-1, with 8 bases aligning to TRBD1. V lost 0 bases to trimming and J lost 7 bases; unmatched junction nucleotides: 4. The CDR3 runs 13 residues. Germline V lookup: CDR1 SQVTM, CDR2 ANQGSEA. The CDR3 nucleotides are TGCAGCGTTGAAGATGGGGACAGGTTTGAAGCTTTCTTT. Protein: CSVEDGDRFEAFF.

The genes are TRBV6-5 and TRBJ1-5, with 7 bases matching TRBD1. V was pared by 4 bases and J by 6 bases, with 12 bases of the junction left unmatched. In germline, CDR1 is MNHEY, CDR2 SVGAGI. The CDR3 runs to 16 residues. CDR3 amino acids: CASSSTGTAKVQPQHF. Here the CDR3 DNA reads TGTGCCAGCAGTTCGACGGGGACAGCAAAGGTTCAGCCCCAGCATTTT.

In the case of this clone: In the same sample, other DNA sequences code for this CDR3. The V and J genes are TRBV28 and TRBJ2-7; a possible D gene is TRBD1 (5 bases). This CDR3 has 13 residues. The V gene's germline CDR1 is MDHEN and CDR2 SYDVKM. Trimming left V 6 bases short and J 5 bases short, with 14 bases between. This CDR3 is CASRAQELNEQYF. CDR3 DNA sequence: TGTGCCAGCAGAGCACAGGAGCTCAACGAGCAGTACTTC. Using reference TRBV28 and TRBJ2-7 for the parts outside the CDR3, the full variable domain is DVKVTQSSRYLVKRTGEKVFLECVQDMDHENMFWYRQDPGLGLRLIYFSYDVKMKEKGDIPEGYSVSREKKERFSLILESASTNQTSMYLCASRAQELNEQYFGPGTRLTVT.

The rearrangement links TRBV4-2 to TRBJ2-7, with a possible D match to TRBD1 (5 bases). This CDR3 contains 12 residues. Trimming removed 4 bases from V and 7 bases from J, with 11 bases in between. Per the germline V gene, CDR1 is LGHNA and CDR2 is YNFKEQ. CDR3 sequence reads: CASSLQGGEQYF. CDR3 DNA: TGTGCCAGCAGCCTCCAGGGTGGGGAGCAGTACTTC.

The chain uses TRBV5-4 and TRBJ2-3, with D perhaps matching TRBD2 (7 bases). Looked up from germline, CDR1 is SGHNT and CDR2 is YYREEE (reference sequence). Trimming removed 4 bases from V and 5 bases from J, with 11 bases in between. This CDR3 contains 13 residues. The CDR3 DNA reads as TGTGCCAGCAGCCTGCGGGGGCGAGATACGCAGTATTTT. Its translation is CASSLRGRDTQYF.

This clone has only one observation. The chain combines TRBV19 with TRBJ1-5; D gene ambiguous. CDR1 is LNHDA and CDR2 is SQIVND in the germline V gene (reference sequence). Trimming left V 5 bases short and J 9 bases short, with 11 bases between. CDR3 size: 12 residues. In nucleotides, the CDR3 is TGTGCCAGTAGTCGTGAGGATGCGCCCCAGCATTTT. Its translation: CASSREDAPQHF. The whole variable domain, remainder taken from reference TRBV19 and TRBJ1-5, is DGGITQSPKYLFRKEGQNVTLSCEQNLNHDAMYWYRQDPGQGLRLIYYSQIVNDFQKGDIAEGYSVSREKKESFPLTVTSAQKNPTAFYLCASSREDAPQHFGDGTRLSIL.

The V gene is TRBV20-1, the J gene TRBJ2-5; D uncertain. In germline, CDR1 is DFQATT, CDR2 SNEGSKA (reference sequence). There are 14 residues in the CDR3. The germline V and J ends were trimmed by 3 bases and 0 bases, with 11 bases remaining between them. CDR3 DNA: TGCAGTGCTAGTCCCGCTAGGTACCAAGAGACCCAGTACTTC. Translating it yields CSASPARYQETQYF.

In this sample, this clone turned up once. The rearrangement joins TRBV10-3 to TRBJ1-5; a weak D match, TRBD1 (6 bases). The CDR3 contains 15 residues. Germline CDR1 ENHRY, CDR2 SYGVKD. The V gene lost 4 bases and the J gene lost 2 bases, with 12 bases spanning the gap. CDR3 region: CAISGAGAGNQPQHF. The CDR3 DNA reads as TGTGCCATCAGTGGTGCAGGGGCGGGCAATCAGCCCCAGCATTTT.